The 13 T cell receptor beta chains presented below share a single source sample, sequenced in a study of CD8 T cells in ankylosing spondylitis. TCRdb itself ran the 5' RACE reads through MiXCR, one entry per CDR3 protein. This repertoire shows about 340,000 distinct CDR3 sequences, 20% to 25% found once; its top ten account for around 13%. Specimen: blood, either unsorted or a sorted T cell fraction (not recorded which). The receptors derive from a male donor with ankylosing spondylitis or in good health (not recorded which).

This clonotype was recorded many times. The rearrangement links TRBV12-3 or TRBV12-4 to TRBJ2-7; D gene ambiguous. V was trimmed by 3 bases and J by 3 bases, leaving 9 bases between them. This CDR3 spans 13 amino acids. CDR3 DNA sequence: TGTGCCAGCAGTTTGAAGGGTCACTACGAGCAGTACTTC. This translates into CASSLKGHYEQYF.

The sample holds a few counts of this clonotype. The chain links TRBV13 to TRBJ2-5, with D perhaps matching TRBD2 (5 bases). The CDR3 is 15 amino acids. V lost 6 bases and J lost 5, with 19 bases in between. Per the germline V gene, CDR1 is PRHDT and CDR2 is FYEKMQ (reference sequence). CDR3 sequence reads: CASSPRAGVGETQYF. For the CDR3, the DNA is TGTGCCAGCAGTCCTAGGGCCGGGGTCGGGGAGACCCAGTACTTC. The complete variable domain, with remaining parts taken from reference TRBV13 and TRBJ2-5, reads AAGVIQSPRHLIKEKRETATLKCYPIPRHDTVYWYQQGPGQDPQFLISFYEKMQSDKGSIPDRFSAQQFSDYHSELNMSSLELGDSALYFCASSPRAGVGETQYFGPGTRLLVL.

The J gene is TRBJ2-1, the V gene TRBV20-1; 8 nucleotides agree with TRBD1. The CDR3 is made up of 18 amino acids. From germline, CDR1 is DFQATT and CDR2 SNEGSKA (reference sequence). Losses at the gene ends were 0 bases for V and 3 bases for J; bases not matched to a gene: 13. The CDR3 DNA reads as TGCAGTGCTAGAGATCCGACAGGGGATGCTATCCTCTACAATGAGCAGTTCTTC. This sequence encodes CSARDPTGDAILYNEQFF.

The chain couples TRBV10-3 to TRBJ1-2; 7 bases match TRBD1. Germline CDR1 and CDR2: ENHRY and SYGVKD. Losses at the gene ends were 3 bases for V and 6 bases for J; bases not matched to a gene: 10. The CDR3 covers 15 residues. CDR3 nucleotides: TGTGCCATCAGTGATACAGGGGAAGGTTTGAATGGCTACACCTTC. Residues: CAISDTGEGLNGYTF.

This clonotype was found a few times. V and J are TRBV10-3 and TRBJ2-7; TRBD1 matches at 11 bases. Germline V lookup: CDR1 ENHRY, CDR2 SYGVKD. The CDR3 consists of 16 residues. Unmatched junction bases numbered 12, after V lost 4 bases and J lost 7 bases. DNA of the CDR3: TGTGCCATCAGTGGGTGGACAGGGGGCGGCCTAGTAGAGCAGTACTTC. Translating it yields CAISGWTGGGLVEQYF.

This rearrangement joins TRBV3-1 to TRBJ2-3; D not certain. V was shortened by 1 base and J by 0 bases, with 5 bases between the two germline ends. Germline assignment: CDR1 LGHDT and CDR2 YNNKEL (reference sequence). This CDR3 comprises 14 residues. For the CDR3, the DNA is TGTGCCAGCAGCCAAGCAACAAGCACAGATACGCAGTATTTT. This gives the protein CASSQATSTDTQYF.

The chain has TRBV28 and TRBJ2-3; either TRBD1 or TRBD2 may fit D (5 bases each). This CDR3 is built from 17 residues. Between the trimmed V and J ends, which lost 5 bases and 3 bases, there was a span of 21 bases. Germline V gene sequence: CDR1 MDHEN, CDR2 SYDVKM. The CDR3, as DNA: TGTGCCAGCAGTCAGCCCCCGGGGCCCCTCGGTACAGATACGCAGTATTTT. Translation gives CASSQPPGPLGTDTQYF. Looking up the rest from reference TRBV28 and TRBJ2-3 gives the full variable domain: DVKVTQSSRYLVKRTGEKVFLECVQDMDHENMFWYRQDPGLGLRLIYFSYDVKMKEKGDIPEGYSVSREKKERFSLILESASTNQTSMYLCASSQPPGPLGTDTQYFGPGTRLTVL.

The rearrangement uses TRBV4-1 and TRBJ2-7; 7 nucleotides align to TRBD1. V trimming: 4 bases; J trimming: 6 bases; junction bases outside the gene matches: 9. This CDR3 contains 14 residues. Germline values: CDR1 MGHRA, CDR2 YSYEKL. The CDR3 nucleotides are TGCGCCAGCAGCCGAACAACAGGGGAAGGCGAGCAGTACTTC. Translated, it gives CASSRTTGEGEQYF.

In this sample, this clonotype turned up a few times. This sequence joins TRBV4-1 and TRBJ2-2; 8 nucleotides align to TRBD2. Germline CDR1 and CDR2: MGHRA and YSYEKL. The CDR3 length is 17 residues. Germline trimming cut 1 base from V and 4 bases from J; bases unmatched to any gene: 8. DNA for the CDR3: TGCGCCAGCAGCCAAGCAGCCGGGGGGGCGATCACCGGGGAGCTGTTTTTT. This translates into CASSQAAGGAITGELFF.

This clonotype was found a few times. The genes are TRBV7-9 and TRBJ2-1, with D perhaps matching TRBD1 (6 bases). The CDR3 covers 14 residues. The germline V and J ends were trimmed by 6 bases and 1 base, with 10 bases remaining between them. The germline V gene has CDR1 SEHNR and CDR2 FQNEAQ (reference sequence). This chain's CDR3 is CASRSDSSYNEQFF. The CDR3 nucleotides are TGTGCCAGCAGATCGGACAGTTCCTACAATGAGCAGTTCTTC. Combining the CDR3 with reference TRBV7-9 and TRBJ2-1 gives the whole variable domain DTGVSQNPRHKITKRGQNVTFRCDPISEHNRLYWYRQTLGQGPEFLTYFQNEAQLEKSRLLSDRFSAERPKGSFSTLEIQRTEQGDSAMYLCASRSDSSYNEQFFGPGTRLTVL.

The rearrangement joins TRBV12-3 or TRBV12-4 to TRBJ2-1; 7 bases line up with TRBD1. With 1 base clipped from V and 6 bases from J, the junction kept 3 bases outside the gene matches. This CDR3 contains 14 residues. The CDR3: CASSLVAGGNEQFF. In nucleotides, the CDR3 is TGTGCCAGCAGTTTAGTGGCAGGGGGCAATGAGCAGTTCTTC.

This chain links TRBV25-1 with TRBJ1-1, with D possibly being TRBD1 (5 bases). The CDR3 totals 14 residues. Germline CDR1 reads MGHDK; CDR2 reads SYGVNS. Trimming shortened V by 0 bases and J by 5 bases, and 10 bases separated the two germline ends. The CDR3 nucleotides read TGTGCCAGCAGTGAATATGGGGGGATAACTGAAGCTTTCTTT. The encoded protein is CASSEYGGITEAFF.

This clonotype has a handful of counts. The gene calls are TRBV29-1 and TRBJ2-3; TRBD1 matches 12 bases. Trimming at V came to 3 bases and at J to 4 bases, leaving 2 bases not matched to a gene. CDR3 size: 14 residues. Germline CDR1 reads SQVTM; CDR2 reads ANQGSEA. The CDR3 DNA follows: TGCAGCGTTGAGGGACAGGGGGCCGCAGATACGCAGTATTTT. Its protein is CSVEGQGAADTQYF.